Below, 30 T cell receptor beta chains from the same sample are listed, as sequenced in a study of human T cells and chemical hapten exposure. TCRdb re-called the RACE reads through MiXCR, storing one row per CDR3 protein. The table has under 200,000 distinct CDR3 sequences, approximately 29% seen once. Regarding time point: pre-sensitization, week 0. Described treatment: therapeutic diphenylcyclopropenone sensitization with weekly scalp DPC. The source was whole blood, collected in connection with sensitization to the hapten diphenylcyclopropenone (DPC). The receptors originated from a woman aged 25 to 39 with alopecia areata. Some clones in this sample may be carry-over from other donors' samples.

This clonotype has a handful of counts. The CDR3 reads CASSPRLGGWGTEAFF. In DNA, the CDR3 is TGTGCCAGCAGCCCACGTCTGGGGGGCTGGGGGACTGAAGCTTTCTTT. The J gene is TRBJ1-1, the V gene TRBV5-8, with D possibly being TRBD1 (6 bases). The CDR3 is 16 residues long. Trimming removed 4 bases from V and 5 bases from J, with 21 bases in between. Germline V CDR1 and CDR2: SGHTS, YDEGEE.

The chain joins TRBV28 to TRBJ2-3, with 14 bases fitting TRBD2. V lost 7 bases to trimming and J lost 2 bases; unmatched junction nucleotides: 5. Germline CDR1 MDHEN, CDR2 SYDVKM. The CDR3 consists of 16 residues. The CDR3 bases are TGTGCCAGCACGGGACTAGCGGGGGCCTTCACAGATACGCAGTATTTT. This encodes CASTGLAGAFTDTQYF.

The rearrangement uses TRBV29-1 and TRBJ1-5; D is uncertain. The CDR3 sequence is 14 residues long. In germline, CDR1 is SQVTM, CDR2 ANQGSEA. Trimming took 5 bases from V and 0 from J, leaving 11 bases between them. The CDR3 bases are TGCAGCGTTTTGACGGCAGATAGCAATCAGCCCCAGCATTTT. Translation: CSVLTADSNQPQHF. The variable domain in full, with the rest retrieved from reference TRBV29-1 and TRBJ1-5, is SAVISQKPSRDICQRGTSLTIQCQVDSQVTMMFWYRQQPGQSLTLIATANQGSEATYESGFVIDKFPISRPNLTFSTLTVSNMSPEDSSIYLCSVLTADSNQPQHFGDGTRLSIL.

In its sample, this clonotype was seen a few times. The V gene is TRBV18, the J gene TRBJ2-1; D not resolved. The CDR3 covers 14 residues. V was trimmed by 2 bases and J by 1 base, leaving 6 bases between them. The germline gives CDR1 KGHSH, CDR2 LQKENI. The CDR3 coding sequence is TGTGCCAGCTCACCAGGGGAATCCTACAATGAGCAGTTCTTC. It specifies CASSPGESYNEQFF. The whole variable domain, filled in from reference TRBV18 and TRBJ2-1, reads NAGVMQNPRHLVRRRGQEARLRCSPMKGHSHVYWYRQLPEEGLKFMVYLQKENIIDESGMPKERFSAEFPKEGPSILRIQQVVRGDSAAYFCASSPGESYNEQFFGPGTRLTVL.

Only a few counts were recorded for this clonotype. V gene TRBV25-1 combines with J gene TRBJ1-5; no definite D call. The CDR3 contains 13 residues. Germline CDR1 reads MGHDK; CDR2 reads SYGVNS. V was cut by 1 base and J by 6 bases, with 7 bases left in between. The CDR3 sequence is CASSEFGSQPQHF. CDR3 nucleotides: TGTGCCAGCAGTGAATTCGGCAGTCAGCCCCAGCATTTT.

In this sample, this clonotype turned up a few times. V gene TRBV9 combines with J gene TRBJ2-2; D is perhaps TRBD2 (5 bases). Trimming cost V 0 bases and J 9 bases, with 9 bases left between them. Germline loops: CDR1 SGDLS, CDR2 YYNGEE. The CDR3 consists of 13 residues. The CDR3 is CASSVGGPRELFF. CDR3 coding DNA: TGTGCCAGCAGCGTAGGAGGGCCGAGGGAGCTGTTTTTT.

V gene TRBV10-3 combines with J gene TRBJ2-7; 11 positions agree with TRBD1. The CDR3 extends over 13 amino acids. CDR1 is ENHRY and CDR2 is SYGVKD in the germline V gene. V lost 7 bases to trimming and J lost 7 bases; unmatched junction nucleotides: 6. In nucleotides, the CDR3 is TGTGCCATCAACCGGGACAGGGGGGAAGAGCAGTACTTC. This gives the protein CAINRDRGEEQYF.

This clonotype was seen only a few times. The J gene is TRBJ2-5, the V gene TRBV10-3; tentatively, D is TRBD1 (6 bases). Germline V gene lookup returns CDR1 ENHRY and CDR2 SYGVKD. Trimming removed 7 bases from V and 2 bases from J, with 11 bases in between. This CDR3 is built from 13 residues. In nucleotides, the CDR3 is TGTGCCATCAAAGGGGGTCCACAAGAGACCCAGTACTTC. Its protein is CAIKGGPQETQYF.

The gene calls are TRBV12-3 or TRBV12-4 and TRBJ2-7; no firm D call. The CDR3 spans 13 residues. V lost 0 bases to trimming and J lost 3 bases, with 6 bases between them. The CDR3 nucleotides read TGTGCCAGCAGTTTAGCGGTATTCTACGAGCAGTACTTC. Protein product: CASSLAVFYEQYF.

This clonotype has only a few counts. J is TRBJ1-6 and V is TRBV5-1, with a tentative D call TRBD1 (6 bases). The V and J ends lost 7 bases and 7 bases respectively, with 15 bases between them. The CDR3 contains 14 residues. Per the germline V gene, CDR1 is SGHRS and CDR2 is YFSETQ. The CDR3 DNA sequence: TGCGCCAGCCAGGGACAAGGGGAGAATTCACCCCTCCACTTT. This translates into CASQGQGENSPLHF.

This clonotype was seen a few times. The gene calls are TRBV5-1 and TRBJ1-4; 7 bases are a match to TRBD1. The germline V gene has CDR1 SGHRS and CDR2 YFSETQ. CDR3 length: 16 residues. The V segment lost 1 base and the J segment 5 bases; nucleotides outside the gene matches: 8. CDR3 residues: CASSLSRQGPNEKLFF. As DNA, the CDR3 is TGCGCCAGCAGCTTGTCAAGACAGGGACCCAATGAAAAACTGTTTTTT. Looking up the rest from reference TRBV5-1 and TRBJ1-4 gives the full variable domain: KAGVTQTPRYLIKTRGQQVTLSCSPISGHRSVSWYQQTPGQGLQFLFEYFSETQRNKGNFPGRFSGRQFSNSRSEMNVSTLELGDSALYLCASSLSRQGPNEKLFFGSGTQLSVL.

The chain recombines TRBV5-4 with TRBJ2-3; D is possibly TRBD2 (5 bases). The CDR3 consists of 16 residues. CDR1 is SGHNT and CDR2 is YYREEE in the germline V gene (reference sequence). The ends were cut back, 0 bases at V and 4 bases at J, with 15 bases in the middle. CDR3 DNA sequence: TGTGCCAGCAGCTTGGAGAGTCTACGGGAATCAGATACGCAGTATTTT. Its protein is CASSLESLRESDTQYF. The variable domain in full, with the rest retrieved from reference TRBV5-4 and TRBJ2-3, is ETGVTQSPTHLIKTRGQQVTLRCSSQSGHNTVSWYQQALGQGPQFIFQYYREEENGRGNFPPRFSGLQFPNYSSELNVNALELDDSALYLCASSLESLRESDTQYFGPGTRLTVL.

CDR3 nucleotide sequence: TGCGCCAGCAGCTTGGAGGGTCTAAGTTCACCCCTCCACTTT. Its translation: CASSLEGLSSPLHF. The chain uses TRBV5-1 and TRBJ1-6; no reliable D call. V lost 0 bases and J 9 bases, leaving 10 bases between the germline ends. CDR1 and CDR2 from the germline V gene are SGHRS and YFSETQ. There are 14 residues in the CDR3.

J is TRBJ1-1 and V is TRBV29-1; no clear D. V lost 5 bases and J lost 7, with 8 bases in between. The CDR3 sequence is 10 residues long. Germline V lookup: CDR1 SQVTM, CDR2 ANQGSEA. DNA of the CDR3: TGCAGCGTTTGGGAGAATGAAGCTTTCTTT. This gives the protein CSVWENEAFF.

Only a few counts were recorded for this clonotype. The chain employs TRBV24-1 and TRBJ2-2; D is unclear. V was cut by 10 bases and J by 3 bases, with 8 bases left in between. Germline assignment: CDR1 KGHDR and CDR2 SFDVKD. The length of the CDR3 is 12 residues. CDR3 DNA: TGTGCCACTATTAGTGACACCGGGGAGCTGTTTTTT. This gives the protein CATISDTGELFF.

There are a few counts of this clonotype. The chain has TRBV5-5 and TRBJ1-6; maybe TRBD1 (5 bases). Trimming cost V 2 bases and J 8 bases, with 14 bases left between them. The CDR3 consists of 15 residues. The germline CDR1 and CDR2 sequences are SGHKS and YYEKEE (reference sequence). The CDR3 loop is CASSFVGKGDSPLHF. For the CDR3, the DNA is TGTGCCAGCAGCTTCGTGGGCAAAGGGGATTCACCCCTCCACTTT.

The chain uses TRBV28 and TRBJ1-1; D unresolved. The CDR3 length is 12 residues. The germline V and J ends were trimmed by 5 bases and 14 bases, with 18 bases remaining between them. Per the germline V gene, CDR1 is MDHEN and CDR2 is SYDVKM. CDR3 amino acids: CASSENGHTAFF. The CDR3 DNA reads as TGTGCCAGCAGTGAGAACGGCCATACCGCATTCTTT.

The chain couples TRBV4-1 to TRBJ2-3; D tentatively fits TRBD1 or TRBD2 (5 bases each). Germline V gene lookup returns CDR1 MGHRA and CDR2 YSYEKL. V was cut by 4 bases and J by 0 bases, with 14 bases left in between. The CDR3 is made up of 16 amino acids. The CDR3 loop reads CASSLLYGASTDTQYF. Here the CDR3 DNA reads TGCGCCAGCAGCCTCCTCTACGGGGCGAGCACAGATACGCAGTATTTT.

The chain joins TRBV12-5 to TRBJ2-1; TRBD2 is a possible D gene (5 bases). The CDR3 covers 12 residues. The germline gives CDR1 LGHNT, CDR2 FRNRAP. With 5 bases removed from V and 8 bases from J, the gap between germline ends came to 10 bases. The CDR3 nucleotides are TGTGCTAGTGGTCCCAGGCGGGATGAGCAGTTCTTC. Its translation is CASGPRRDEQFF.

This chain uses TRBV4-1 with TRBJ2-7; 7 nucleotides agree with TRBD1. J gave up 2 bases and V 1 base, and 5 bases lay outside the gene matches. CDR3 size: 15 residues. The V gene's germline CDR1 is MGHRA and CDR2 YSYEKL. CDR3 bases: TGCGCCAGCAGCCAAGGTCTGGGACAGCCCTACGAGCAGTACTTC. It yields the protein CASSQGLGQPYEQYF.

This clonotype has a count of ten or more. The chain has TRBV29-1 and TRBJ2-5, with D perhaps matching TRBD2 (6 bases). This CDR3 has 10 residues. With 7 bases removed from V and 3 bases from J, the gap between germline ends came to 6 bases. CDR1 is SQVTM, CDR2 ANQGSEA, per germline. The CDR3 spells CSGGEETQYF. The CDR3 DNA reads as TGCAGCGGGGGGGAAGAGACCCAGTACTTC.

The chain couples TRBV5-6 to TRBJ2-3, with 9 bases that match TRBD1. This CDR3 is 15 amino acids long. J gave up 0 bases and V 2 bases, and 1 base lay outside the gene matches. Germline values: CDR1 SGHDT, CDR2 YYEEEE. This chain's CDR3 is CASSFGTGSTDTQYF. The CDR3 DNA follows: TGTGCCAGCAGCTTTGGGACAGGGAGCACAGATACGCAGTATTTT.

J is TRBJ2-1 and V is TRBV4-2, with 7 nucleotides matching TRBD2. The length of the CDR3 is 16 residues. CDR1 LGHNA and CDR2 YNFKEQ come from the germline V gene. Trimming cost V 0 bases and J 6 bases; bases outside gene matches: 8. The CDR3 DNA is TGTGCCAGCAGCCAAGAGGGGCGGGGGACTCGCAATGAGCAGTTCTTC. It translates to CASSQEGRGTRNEQFF.

A few counts support this clonotype. The chain employs TRBV7-2 and TRBJ1-1; no reliable D call. The CDR3 runs 14 residues. V shed 1 base and J shed 1 base, with 7 bases lying between them. Germline CDR1 is SGHTA and CDR2 is FQGNSA. The CDR3 reads CASSLDRQNTEAFF. In nucleotides, the CDR3 is TGTGCCAGCAGCTTAGATAGACAGAACACTGAAGCTTTCTTT.

This clonotype was observed a few times. Here the CDR3 DNA reads TGTGCCAGCAGCGTGGGGACGGACGGCCTAGGGACCGGGGAGCTGTTTTTT. Amino acids: CASSVGTDGLGTGELFF. This rearrangement joins TRBV9 to TRBJ2-2; D could derive from TRBD1 or TRBD2 (5 bases each). Between the trimmed V and J ends, which lost 2 bases and 5 bases, there was a span of 19 bases. CDR3 size: 17 residues. CDR1 and CDR2 from the germline V gene are SGDLS and YYNGEE.

This clonotype was counted a few times. The chain links TRBV5-5 to TRBJ1-2; no firm D call. The CDR3 runs 13 residues. Germline assignment: CDR1 SGHKS and CDR2 YYEKEE (reference sequence). Trimming cost V 2 bases and J 3 bases, with 8 bases left between them. CDR3 nucleotide sequence: TGTGCCAGCAGCTTAAGGCAGGACTATGGCTACACCTTC. This sequence encodes CASSLRQDYGYTF. Full variable domain (remainder filled in from reference TRBV5-5 and TRBJ1-2): DAGVTQSPTHLIKTRGQQVTLRCSPISGHKSVSWYQQVLGQGPQFIFQYYEKEERGRGNFPDRFSARQFPNYSSELNVNALLLGDSALYLCASSLRQDYGYTFGSGTRLTVV.

Concerning this clonotype: With a much larger clone just one base away, this may be a read error. This chain uses TRBV29-1 with TRBJ1-5; 7 nucleotides agree with TRBD1. This CDR3 has 13 amino acids. Germline V gene data show CDR1 as SQVTM and CDR2 as ANQGSEA. Trimming at V came to 6 bases and at J to 9 bases, leaving 11 bases not matched to a gene. The CDR3 DNA sequence: TGCAGCGTAGCCACAGGGGTTCGGCTGCCCCAGCATTTT. It is translated as CSVATGVRLPQHF.

The rearrangement links TRBV7-2 to TRBJ2-3; D is uncertain. Trimming pared 2 bases from V and 4 bases from J, leaving 4 bases between. The germline V gene has CDR1 SGHTA and CDR2 FQGNSA. The CDR3 covers 12 residues. The CDR3 region has the DNA TGTGCCAGCAGCTTAATGTCAGATACGCAGTATTTT. This sequence encodes CASSLMSDTQYF.

CDR3 sequence: CASLQTGSDTQYF. As DNA, the CDR3 is TGTGCCAGCCTACAGACAGGATCAGATACGCAGTATTTT. The rearrangement joins TRBV3-1 to TRBJ2-3; D perhaps matches TRBD1 (6 bases). Germline V lookup: CDR1 LGHDT, CDR2 YNNKEL (reference sequence). This CDR3 is built from 13 residues. Trimming shortened V by 8 bases and J by 4 bases, and 13 bases separated the two germline ends.

This chain connects TRBV10-3 to TRBJ2-3, with 10 bases matching TRBD2. The CDR3 runs 13 residues. Germline V gene sequence: CDR1 ENHRY, CDR2 SYGVKD. The CDR3 here is CATLAGEADTQYF. CDR3 nucleotide sequence: TGTGCAACCCTAGCGGGAGAGGCAGATACGCAGTATTTT.